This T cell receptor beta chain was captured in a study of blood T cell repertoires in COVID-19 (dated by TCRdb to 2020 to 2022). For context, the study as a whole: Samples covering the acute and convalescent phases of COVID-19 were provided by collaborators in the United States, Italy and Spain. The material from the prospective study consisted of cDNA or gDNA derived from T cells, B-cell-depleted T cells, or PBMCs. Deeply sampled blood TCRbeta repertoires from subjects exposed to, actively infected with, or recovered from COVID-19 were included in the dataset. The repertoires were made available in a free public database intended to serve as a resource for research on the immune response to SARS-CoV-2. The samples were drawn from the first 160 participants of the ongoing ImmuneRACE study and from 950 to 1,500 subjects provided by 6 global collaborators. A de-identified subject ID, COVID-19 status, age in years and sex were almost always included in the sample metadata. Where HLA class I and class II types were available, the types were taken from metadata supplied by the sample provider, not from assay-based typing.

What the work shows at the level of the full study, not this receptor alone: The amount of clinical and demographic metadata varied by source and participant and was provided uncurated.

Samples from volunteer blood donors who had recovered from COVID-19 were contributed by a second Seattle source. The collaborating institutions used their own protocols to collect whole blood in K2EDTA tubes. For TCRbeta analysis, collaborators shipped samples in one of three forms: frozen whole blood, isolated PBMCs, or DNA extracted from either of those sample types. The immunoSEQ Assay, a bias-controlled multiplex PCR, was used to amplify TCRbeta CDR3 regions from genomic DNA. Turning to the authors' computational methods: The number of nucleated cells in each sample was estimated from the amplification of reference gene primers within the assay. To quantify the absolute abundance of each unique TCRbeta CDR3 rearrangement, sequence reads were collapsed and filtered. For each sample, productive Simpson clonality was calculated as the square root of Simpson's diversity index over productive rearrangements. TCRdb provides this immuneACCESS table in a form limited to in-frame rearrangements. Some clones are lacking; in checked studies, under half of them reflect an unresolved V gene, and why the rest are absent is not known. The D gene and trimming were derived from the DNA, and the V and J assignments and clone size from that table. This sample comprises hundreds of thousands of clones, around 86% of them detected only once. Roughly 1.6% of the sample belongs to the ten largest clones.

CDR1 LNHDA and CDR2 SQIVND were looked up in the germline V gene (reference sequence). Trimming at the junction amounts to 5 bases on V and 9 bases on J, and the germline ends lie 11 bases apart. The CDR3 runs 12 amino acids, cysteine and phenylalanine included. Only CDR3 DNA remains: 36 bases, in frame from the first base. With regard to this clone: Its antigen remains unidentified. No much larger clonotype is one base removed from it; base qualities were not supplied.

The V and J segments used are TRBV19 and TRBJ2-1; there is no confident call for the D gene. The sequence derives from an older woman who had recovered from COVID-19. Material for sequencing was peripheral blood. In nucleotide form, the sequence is TGTGCCAGTAGTTCGCGAGCCCCTGAGCAGTTCTTC. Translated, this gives CASSSRAPEQFF.